This T cell receptor beta chain was sequenced during a study of T cell repertoires in cytomegalovirus infection. TCRdb reprocessed the reads with MiXCR, giving one entry per CDR3 protein. This repertoire shows about 530,000 distinct CDR3 sequences, less than 30% found once; its top ten account for around 14%. The germline CDR1 and CDR2 sequences are SGHTA and FQGNSA. With 5 bases removed from V and 10 bases from J, the gap between germline ends came to 14 bases. This CDR3 region has 13 residues. In the case of this clonotype: Its antigen remains unknown.

Study-wide results and limits: The ex vivo response was dominated by HLA-C-restricted CMV-specific TCR beta clonotypes.

Sequencing input: PBMCs. This clonotype originated in a human donor in good health (CMV status not recorded). Some clones in this sample may be carry-over from other donors' samples. The gene calls are TRBV7-2 and TRBJ1-4, with no clear D. The CDR3 sequence: CASSPGRGGKLFF. The CDR3 DNA reads TGTGCCAGCAGCCCTGGACGGGGAGGAAAACTGTTTTTT.